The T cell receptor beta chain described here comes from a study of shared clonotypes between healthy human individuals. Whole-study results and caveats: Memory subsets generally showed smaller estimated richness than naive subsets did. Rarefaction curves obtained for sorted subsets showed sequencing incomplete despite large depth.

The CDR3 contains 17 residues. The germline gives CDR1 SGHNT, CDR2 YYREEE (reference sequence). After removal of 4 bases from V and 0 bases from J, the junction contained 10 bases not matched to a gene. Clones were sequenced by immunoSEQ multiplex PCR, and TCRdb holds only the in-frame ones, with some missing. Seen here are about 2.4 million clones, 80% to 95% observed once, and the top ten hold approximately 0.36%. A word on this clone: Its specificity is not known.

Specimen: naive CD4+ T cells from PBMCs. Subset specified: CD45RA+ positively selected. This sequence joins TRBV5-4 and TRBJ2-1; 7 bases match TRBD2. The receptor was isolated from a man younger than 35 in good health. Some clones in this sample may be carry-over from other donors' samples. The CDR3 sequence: CASSKTSAQSSYNEQFF. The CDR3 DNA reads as TGTGCCAGCAGCAAAACTAGCGCGCAAAGCTCCTACAATGAGCAGTTCTTC.